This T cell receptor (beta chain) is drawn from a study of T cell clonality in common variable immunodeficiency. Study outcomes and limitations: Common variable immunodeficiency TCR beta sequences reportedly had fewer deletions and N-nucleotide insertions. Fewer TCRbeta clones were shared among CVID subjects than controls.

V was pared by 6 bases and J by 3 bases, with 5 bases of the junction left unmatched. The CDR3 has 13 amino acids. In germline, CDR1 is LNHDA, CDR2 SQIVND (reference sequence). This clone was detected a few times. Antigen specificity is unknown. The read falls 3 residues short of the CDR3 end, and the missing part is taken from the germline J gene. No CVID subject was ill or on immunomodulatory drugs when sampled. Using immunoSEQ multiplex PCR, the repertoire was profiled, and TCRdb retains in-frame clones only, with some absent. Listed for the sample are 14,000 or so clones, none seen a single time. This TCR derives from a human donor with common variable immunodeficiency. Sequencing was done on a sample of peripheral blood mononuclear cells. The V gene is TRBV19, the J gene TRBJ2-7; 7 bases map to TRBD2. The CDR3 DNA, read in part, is TGTGCCAGTAGGATACGGGGGGACTACGAG. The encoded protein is CASRIRGDYE. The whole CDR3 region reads CASRIRGDYEQYF. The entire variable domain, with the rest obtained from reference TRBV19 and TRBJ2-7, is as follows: DGGITQSPKYLFRKEGQNVTLSCEQNLNHDAMYWYRQDPGQGLRLIYYSQIVNDFQKGDIAEGYSVSREKKESFPLTVTSAQKNPTAFYLCASRIRGDYEQYFGPGTRLTVT.